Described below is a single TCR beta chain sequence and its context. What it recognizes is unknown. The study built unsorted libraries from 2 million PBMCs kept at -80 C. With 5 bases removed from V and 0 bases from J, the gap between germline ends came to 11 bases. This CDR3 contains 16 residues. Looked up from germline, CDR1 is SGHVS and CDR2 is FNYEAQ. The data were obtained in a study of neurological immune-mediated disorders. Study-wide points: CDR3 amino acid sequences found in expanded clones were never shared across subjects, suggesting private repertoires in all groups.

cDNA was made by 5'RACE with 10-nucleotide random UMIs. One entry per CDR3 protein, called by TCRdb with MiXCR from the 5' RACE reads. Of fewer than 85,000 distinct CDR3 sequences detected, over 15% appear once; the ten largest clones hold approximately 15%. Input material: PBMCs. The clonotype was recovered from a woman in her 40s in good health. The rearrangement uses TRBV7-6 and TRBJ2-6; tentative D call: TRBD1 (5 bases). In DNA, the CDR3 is TGTGCCAGCAGCCTTTACAGGTTCTCTGGGGCCAACGTCCTGACTTTC. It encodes CASSLYRFSGANVLTF.